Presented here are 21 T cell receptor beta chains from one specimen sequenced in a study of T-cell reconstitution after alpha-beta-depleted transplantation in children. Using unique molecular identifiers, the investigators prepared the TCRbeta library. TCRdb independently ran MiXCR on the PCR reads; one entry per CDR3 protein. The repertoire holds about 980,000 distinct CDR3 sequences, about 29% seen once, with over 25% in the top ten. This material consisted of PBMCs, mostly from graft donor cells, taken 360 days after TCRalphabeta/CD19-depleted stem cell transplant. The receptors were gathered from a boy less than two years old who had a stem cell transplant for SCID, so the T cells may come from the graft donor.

The CDR3 here is CASSGWTAHHQPQHF. In nucleotides, the CDR3 is TGTGCCAGCAGCGGTTGGACAGCCCACCATCAGCCCCAGCATTTT. The gene calls are TRBV21-1 and TRBJ1-5; no DNA check was done on the table's D call, TRBD1. TRBV21-1 is listed as a pseudogene. This CDR3 has 15 residues.

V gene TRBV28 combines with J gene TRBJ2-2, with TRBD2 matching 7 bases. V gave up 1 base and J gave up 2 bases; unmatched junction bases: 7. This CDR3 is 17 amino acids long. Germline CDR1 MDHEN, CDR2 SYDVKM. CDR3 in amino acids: CASSLYPSGVNTGELFF. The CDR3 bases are TGTGCCAGCAGTTTATACCCTAGCGGCGTTAACACCGGGGAGCTGTTTTTT.

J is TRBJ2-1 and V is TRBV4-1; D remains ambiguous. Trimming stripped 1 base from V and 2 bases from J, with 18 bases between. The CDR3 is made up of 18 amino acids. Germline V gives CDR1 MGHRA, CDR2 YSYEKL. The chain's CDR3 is CASSQAPIELEAYNEQFF. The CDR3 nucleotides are TGCGCCAGCAGCCAAGCCCCCATCGAGTTAGAAGCCTACAATGAGCAGTTCTTC.

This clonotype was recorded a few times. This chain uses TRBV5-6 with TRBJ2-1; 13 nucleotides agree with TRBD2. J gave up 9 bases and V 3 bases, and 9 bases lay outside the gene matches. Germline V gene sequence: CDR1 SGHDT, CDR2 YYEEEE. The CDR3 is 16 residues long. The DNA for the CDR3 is TGTGCCAGCAGCTGGGGTCCGGGACTAGCGGGGTCTGAGCAGTTCTTC. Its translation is CASSWGPGLAGSEQFF.

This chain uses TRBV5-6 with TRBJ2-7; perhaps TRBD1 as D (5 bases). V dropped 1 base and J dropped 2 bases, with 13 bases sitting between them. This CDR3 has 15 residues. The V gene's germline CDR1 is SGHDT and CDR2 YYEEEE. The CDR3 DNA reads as TGTGCCAGCAGCTTGCCCTCTGACAGCCCCTACGAGCAGTACTTC. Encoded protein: CASSLPSDSPYEQYF.

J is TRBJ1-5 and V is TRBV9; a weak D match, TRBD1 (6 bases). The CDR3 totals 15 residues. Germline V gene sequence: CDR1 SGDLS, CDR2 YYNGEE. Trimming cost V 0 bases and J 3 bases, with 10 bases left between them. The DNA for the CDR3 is TGTGCCAGCAGCGTAGGGCAGGGGTTCAATCAGCCCCAGCATTTT. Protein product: CASSVGQGFNQPQHF.

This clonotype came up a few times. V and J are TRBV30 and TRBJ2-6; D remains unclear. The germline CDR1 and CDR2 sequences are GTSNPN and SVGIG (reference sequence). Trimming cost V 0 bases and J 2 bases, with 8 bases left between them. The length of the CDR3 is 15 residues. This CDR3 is CAWSVPIPGANVLTF. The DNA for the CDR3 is TGTGCCTGGAGTGTACCCATCCCTGGGGCCAACGTCCTGACTTTC.

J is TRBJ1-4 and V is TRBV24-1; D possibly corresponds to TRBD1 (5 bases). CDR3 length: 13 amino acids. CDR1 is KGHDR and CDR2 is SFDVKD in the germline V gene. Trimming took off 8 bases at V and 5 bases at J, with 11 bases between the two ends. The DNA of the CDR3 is TGTGCCACCAAAAACAGGAAGAATGAAAAACTGTTTTTT. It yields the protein CATKNRKNEKLFF.

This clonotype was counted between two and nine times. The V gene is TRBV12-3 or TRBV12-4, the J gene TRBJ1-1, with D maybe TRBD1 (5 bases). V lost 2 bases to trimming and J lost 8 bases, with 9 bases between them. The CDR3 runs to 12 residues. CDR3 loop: CASSLSGSEAFF. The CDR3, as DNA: TGTGCCAGCAGTTTATCAGGGTCGGAAGCTTTCTTT.

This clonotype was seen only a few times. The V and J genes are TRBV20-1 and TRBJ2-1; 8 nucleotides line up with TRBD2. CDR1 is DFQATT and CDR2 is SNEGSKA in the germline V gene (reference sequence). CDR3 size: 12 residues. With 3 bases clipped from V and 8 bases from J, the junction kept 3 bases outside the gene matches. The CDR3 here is CSASGGADEQFF. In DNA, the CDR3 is TGCAGTGCTAGCGGGGGGGCAGATGAGCAGTTCTTC.

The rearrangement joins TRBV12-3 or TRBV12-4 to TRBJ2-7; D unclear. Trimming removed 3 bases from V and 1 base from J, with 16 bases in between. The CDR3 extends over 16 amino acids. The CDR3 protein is CASSFYPADTSYEQYF. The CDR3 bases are TGTGCCAGCAGTTTTTACCCAGCAGACACGTCCTACGAGCAGTACTTC.

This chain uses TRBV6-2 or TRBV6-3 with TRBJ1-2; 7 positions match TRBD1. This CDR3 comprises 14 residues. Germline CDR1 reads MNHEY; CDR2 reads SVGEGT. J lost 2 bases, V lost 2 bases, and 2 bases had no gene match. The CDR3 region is CASSYLTGNYGYTF. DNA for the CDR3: TGTGCCAGCAGTTACCTGACAGGGAACTATGGCTACACCTTC.

CDR3 residues: CASAEELSGNTIYF. CDR3 DNA: TGTGCCAGCGCCGAGGAGCTCTCTGGAAACACCATATATTTT. V is TRBV7-9 and J is TRBJ1-3; D is ambiguous. Per the germline V gene, CDR1 is SEHNR and CDR2 is FQNEAQ (reference sequence). Between the trimmed V and J ends, which lost 8 bases and 0 bases, there was a span of 11 bases. This CDR3 is built from 14 residues. The variable domain in full, with the rest retrieved from reference TRBV7-9 and TRBJ1-3, is DTGVSQNPRHKITKRGQNVTFRCDPISEHNRLYWYRQTLGQGPEFLTYFQNEAQLEKSRLLSDRFSAERPKGSFSTLEIQRTEQGDSAMYLCASAEELSGNTIYFGEGSWLTVV.

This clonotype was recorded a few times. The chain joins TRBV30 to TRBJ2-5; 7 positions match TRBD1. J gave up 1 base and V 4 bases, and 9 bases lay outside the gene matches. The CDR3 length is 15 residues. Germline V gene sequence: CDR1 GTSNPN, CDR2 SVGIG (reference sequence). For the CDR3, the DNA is TGTGCCTGGACGACAGGGTTTAGGCCCCAAGAGACCCAGTACTTC. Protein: CAWTTGFRPQETQYF.

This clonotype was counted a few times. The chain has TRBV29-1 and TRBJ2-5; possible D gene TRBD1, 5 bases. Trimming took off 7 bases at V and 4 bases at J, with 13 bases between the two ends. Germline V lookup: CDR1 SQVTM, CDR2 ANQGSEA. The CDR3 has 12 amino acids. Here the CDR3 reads CSAGPQGETQYF. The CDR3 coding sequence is TGCAGCGCCGGGCCCCAGGGAGAGACCCAGTACTTC.

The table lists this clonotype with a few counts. CDR3 in DNA: TGTGCCAGCAGCCAACCCCCCGGGGCGGGGAACACCGGGGAGCTGTTTTTT. Translation: CASSQPPGAGNTGELFF. The J gene is TRBJ2-2, the V gene TRBV4-2; D assignment may be TRBD1 or TRBD2 (5 bases each). This CDR3 has 17 residues. V was pared by 2 bases and J by 1 base, with 14 bases between. Germline V lookup: CDR1 LGHNA, CDR2 YNFKEQ.

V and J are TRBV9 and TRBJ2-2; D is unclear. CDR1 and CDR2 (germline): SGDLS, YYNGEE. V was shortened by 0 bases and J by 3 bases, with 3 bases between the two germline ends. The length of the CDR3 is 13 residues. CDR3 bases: TGTGCCAGCAGCGTAGTTTACACCGGGGAGCTGTTTTTT. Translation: CASSVVYTGELFF.

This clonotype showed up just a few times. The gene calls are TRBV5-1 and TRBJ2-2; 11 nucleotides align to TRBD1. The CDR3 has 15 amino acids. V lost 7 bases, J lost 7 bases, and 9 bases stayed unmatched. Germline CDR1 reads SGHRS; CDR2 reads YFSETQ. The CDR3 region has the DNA TGCGCCAGCCGAGGGACAGGGGGAAATGGCGGGGAGCTGTTTTTT. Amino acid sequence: CASRGTGGNGGELFF. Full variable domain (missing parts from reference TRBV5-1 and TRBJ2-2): KAGVTQTPRYLIKTRGQQVTLSCSPISGHRSVSWYQQTPGQGLQFLFEYFSETQRNKGNFPGRFSGRQFSNSRSEMNVSTLELGDSALYLCASRGTGGNGGELFFGEGSRLTVL.

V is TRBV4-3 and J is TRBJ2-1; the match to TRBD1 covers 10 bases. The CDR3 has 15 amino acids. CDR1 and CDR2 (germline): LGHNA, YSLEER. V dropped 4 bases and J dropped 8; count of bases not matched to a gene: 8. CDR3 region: CASSPLRDRGHEQFF. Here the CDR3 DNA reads TGCGCCAGCAGCCCACTCAGGGACAGGGGTCATGAGCAGTTCTTC.

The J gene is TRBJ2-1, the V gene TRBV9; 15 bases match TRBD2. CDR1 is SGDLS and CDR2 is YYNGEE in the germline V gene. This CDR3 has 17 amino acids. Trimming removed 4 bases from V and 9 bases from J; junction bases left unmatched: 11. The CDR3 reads CASSSGLAGGPFSEQFF. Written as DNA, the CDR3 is TGTGCCAGCAGCTCTGGACTAGCGGGGGGGCCGTTCAGTGAGCAGTTCTTC.

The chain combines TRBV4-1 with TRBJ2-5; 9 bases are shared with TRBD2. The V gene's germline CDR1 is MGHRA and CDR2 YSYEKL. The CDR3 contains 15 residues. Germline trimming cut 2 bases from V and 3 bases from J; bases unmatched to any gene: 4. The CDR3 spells CASSQTGLAKETQYF. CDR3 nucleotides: TGCGCCAGCAGCCAAACGGGACTAGCTAAAGAGACCCAGTACTTC.